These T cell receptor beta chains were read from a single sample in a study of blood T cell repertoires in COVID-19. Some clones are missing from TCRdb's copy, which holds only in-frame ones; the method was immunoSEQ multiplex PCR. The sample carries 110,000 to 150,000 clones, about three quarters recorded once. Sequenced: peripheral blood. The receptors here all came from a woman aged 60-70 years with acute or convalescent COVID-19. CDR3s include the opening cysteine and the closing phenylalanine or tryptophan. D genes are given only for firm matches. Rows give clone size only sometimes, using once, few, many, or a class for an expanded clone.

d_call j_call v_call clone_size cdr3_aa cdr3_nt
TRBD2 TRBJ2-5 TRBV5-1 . CASSPRLAGQETQYF TGCGCCAGCAGCCCCAGGTTAGCGGGCCAAGAGACCCAGTACTTC
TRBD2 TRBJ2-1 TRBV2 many CASSGLGTSGSSYNEQFF TGTGCCAGCAGTGGGTTAGGGACTAGCGGAAGCTCCTACAATGAGCAGTTCTTC
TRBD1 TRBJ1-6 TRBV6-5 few CASRGTANNSPLHF TGTGCCAGCAGGGGGACAGCCAATAATTCACCCCTCCACTTT
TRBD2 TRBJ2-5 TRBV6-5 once CASTRRLAGEETQYF TGTGCCAGCACTAGGAGACTAGCGGGTGAAGAGACCCAGTACTTC
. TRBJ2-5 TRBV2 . CASKGLGETQYF TGTGCCAGCAAAGGCCTCGGGGAGACCCAGTACTTC
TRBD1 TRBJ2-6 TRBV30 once CAWSEMRTGQGYWSGANVLTF TGTGCCTGGAGTGAGATGAGAACGGGACAGGGGTACTGGTCTGGGGCCAACGTCCTGACTTTC
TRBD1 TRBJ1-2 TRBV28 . CASSLPTTGPGYTF TGTGCCAGCAGTTTACCAACGACAGGGCCTGGCTACACCTTC
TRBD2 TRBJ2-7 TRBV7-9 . CASSFRSGTTSYEQYF TGTGCCAGCAGCTTCAGATCCGGGACTACCTCCTACGAGCAGTACTTC
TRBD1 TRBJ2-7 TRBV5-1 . CASSPEGQGWKDEQYF TGCGCCAGCAGCCCTGAGGGACAGGGGTGGAAGGACGAGCAGTACTTC
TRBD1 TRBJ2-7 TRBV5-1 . CASSLARVGRGLLSYEQYF TGCGCCAGCAGCTTGGCCAGGGTGGGTAGGGGGCTTCTCTCCTACGAGCAGTACTTC
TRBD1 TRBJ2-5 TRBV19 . CASSTLGQGGGETQYF TGTGCCAGTAGTACCCTCGGACAGGGTGGGGGAGAGACCCAGTACTTC
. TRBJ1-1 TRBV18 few CASSKDTSEAFF TGTGCCAGCTCAAAAGACACCTCTGAAGCTTTCTTT
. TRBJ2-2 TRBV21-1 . CASSKANRFSSPGELFF TGTGCCAGCAGCAAAGCGAACAGGTTCTCGTCTCCCGGGGAGCTGTTTTTT
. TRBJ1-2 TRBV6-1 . CASSEADSRFYGYTF TGTGCCAGCAGTGAAGCCGACAGTAGATTCTATGGCTACACCTTC
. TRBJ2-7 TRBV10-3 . CAIGQGGSYEQYF TGTGCCATCGGGCAGGGGGGTTCCTACGAGCAGTACTTC
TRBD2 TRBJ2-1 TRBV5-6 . CASSLPPTSHEQFF TGTGCCAGCAGCTTGCCCCCGACTAGCCATGAGCAGTTCTTC
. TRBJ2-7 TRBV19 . CASSITWGGEQYF TGTGCCAGTAGTATCACTTGGGGCGGTGAGCAGTACTTC
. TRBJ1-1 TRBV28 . CASSLWAGMNTEAFF TGTGCCAGCAGTTTATGGGCAGGAATGAACACTGAAGCTTTCTTT
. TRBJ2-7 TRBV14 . CASSRPDSHYEQYF TGTGCCAGCAGCCGCCCTGACAGCCACTACGAGCAGTACTTC
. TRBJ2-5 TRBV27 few CASSFQGRQAETQYF TGTGCCAGCAGTTTTCAGGGTCGCCAGGCGGAGACCCAGTACTTC
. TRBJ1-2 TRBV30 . CAWSVRSGLNGYTF TGTGCCTGGAGTGTGAGGTCAGGACTGAATGGCTACACCTTC
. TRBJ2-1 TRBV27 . CASSFLQTGQIYNEQFF TGTGCCAGCAGTTTCCTCCAGACAGGCCAAATTTACAATGAGCAGTTCTTC
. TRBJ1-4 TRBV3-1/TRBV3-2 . CASSQGVRVSTNEKLFF TGTGCCAGCAGCCAAGGGGTCCGGGTCTCAACTAATGAAAAACTGTTTTTT
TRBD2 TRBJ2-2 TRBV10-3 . CAISESHSGRAFTGELFF TGTGCCATCAGTGAGTCCCATAGCGGGAGGGCCTTCACCGGGGAGCTGTTTTTT
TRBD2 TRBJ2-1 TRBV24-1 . CATSDLAGVSVNEQFF TGTGCCACCAGTGACTTAGCGGGAGTGTCGGTTAATGAGCAGTTCTTC
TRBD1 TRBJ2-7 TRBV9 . CASSPVGGQGAYEQYF TGTGCCAGCAGCCCCGTAGGGGGACAGGGGGCCTACGAGCAGTACTTC
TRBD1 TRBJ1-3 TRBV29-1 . CSVGLGQVGNTIYF TGCAGCGTTGGACTCGGACAGGTCGGGAACACCATATATTTT
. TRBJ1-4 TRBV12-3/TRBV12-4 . CASSMQEKLFF TGTGCCAGCAGCATGCAGGAAAAACTGTTTTTT
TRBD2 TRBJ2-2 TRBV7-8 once CASSLGGRAGADGELFF TGTGCCAGCAGCTTAGGAGGGCGTGCGGGAGCAGACGGGGAGCTGTTTTTT
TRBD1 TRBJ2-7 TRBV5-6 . CASSKGQGIYEQYF TGTGCCAGCAGCAAAGGACAGGGTATCTACGAGCAGTACTTC
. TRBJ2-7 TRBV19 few CASSILGHAEQYF TGTGCCAGTAGTATTCTAGGACATGCCGAGCAGTACTTC
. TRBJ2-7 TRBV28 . CASSLPGDHEQYF TGTGCCAGCAGTTTACCAGGGGACCACGAGCAGTACTTC
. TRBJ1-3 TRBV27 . CASSLTGGNTIYF TGTGCCAGCAGTTTGACAGGAGGAAACACCATATATTTT
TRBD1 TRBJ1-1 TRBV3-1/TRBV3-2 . CASSQGGQVLPEAFF TGTGCCAGCAGCCAAGGGGGACAGGTCTTACCCGAAGCTTTCTTT
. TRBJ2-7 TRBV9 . CASSVDLASYEQYF TGTGCCAGCAGCGTAGATTTAGCGAGCTACGAGCAGTACTTC
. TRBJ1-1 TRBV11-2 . CASSLNQGSTEAFF TGTGCCAGCAGTTTAAACCAGGGAAGCACTGAAGCTTTCTTT
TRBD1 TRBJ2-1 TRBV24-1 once CATSERTGRSSYNEQFF TGTGCCACCAGTGAGAGGACAGGCCGATCCTCCTACAATGAGCAGTTCTTC
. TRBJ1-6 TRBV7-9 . CASSYAAGNSPLHF TGTGCCAGCAGCTACGCGGCCGGTAATTCACCCCTCCACTTT
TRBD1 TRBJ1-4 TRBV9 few CASSPRQGEREKLFF TGTGCCAGCAGCCCCAGGCAGGGGGAACGTGAAAAACTGTTTTTT
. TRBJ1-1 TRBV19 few CASSPTRSPTEAFF TGTGCCAGTAGTCCCACTCGAAGCCCGACTGAAGCTTTCTTT
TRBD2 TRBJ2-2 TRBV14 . CASSRTSGFVANTGELFF TGTGCCAGCAGCCGGACTAGCGGTTTCGTCGCGAACACCGGGGAGCTGTTTTTT
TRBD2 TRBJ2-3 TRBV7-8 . CASSPAGGDTQYF TGTGCCAGCAGCCCAGCGGGGGGAGATACGCAGTATTTT
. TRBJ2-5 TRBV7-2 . CASSLDPTGAQYF TGTGCCAGCAGCTTGGACCCGACCGGGGCCCAGTACTTC
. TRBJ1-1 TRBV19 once CASRRQLNTEAFF TGTGCCAGTAGAAGACAGCTGAACACTGAAGCTTTCTTT
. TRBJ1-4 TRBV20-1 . CSALGEEKLFF TGCAGTGCCCTGGGAGAGGAAAAACTGTTTTTT
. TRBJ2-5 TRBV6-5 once CASTRGGQETQYF TGTGCCAGCACTAGGGGGGGCCAAGAGACCCAGTACTTC
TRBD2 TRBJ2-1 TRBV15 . CATRLLAGGNNEQFF TGTGCCACCAGACTACTAGCGGGAGGCAACAATGAGCAGTTCTTC
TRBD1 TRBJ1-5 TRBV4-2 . CASSLQGGTGDQPQHF TGTGCCAGCAGCCTTCAAGGGGGCACGGGAGATCAGCCCCAGCATTTT
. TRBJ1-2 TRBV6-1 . CASSEGKDSSYTF TGTGCCAGCAGTGAAGGCAAGGACAGCAGCTACACCTTC
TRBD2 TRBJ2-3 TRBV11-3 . CASSFSSGSADTQYF TGTGCCAGCAGCTTCTCTAGCGGGAGCGCAGATACGCAGTATTTT
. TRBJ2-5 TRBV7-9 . CASSHGARDRGTQYF TGTGCCAGCAGCCATGGGGCGCGGGATAGGGGGACCCAGTACTTC
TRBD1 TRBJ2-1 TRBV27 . CASRFGTGYYNEQFF TGTGCCAGTCGTTTCGGGACAGGGTACTACAATGAGCAGTTCTTC
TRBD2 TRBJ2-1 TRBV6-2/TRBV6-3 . CASSYARLAGGYNEQFF TGTGCCAGCAGTTACGCCCGGCTAGCGGGAGGGTACAATGAGCAGTTCTTC
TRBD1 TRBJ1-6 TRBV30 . CAWSVRGPGNSPLHF TGTGCCTGGAGTGTAAGGGGGCCAGGAAATTCACCCCTCCACTTT
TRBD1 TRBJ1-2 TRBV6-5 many CATEDRGTANYGYTF TGTGCCACTGAAGACAGGGGGACAGCTAACTATGGCTACACCTTC
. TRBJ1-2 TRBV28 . CASSLQGPGYTF TGTGCCAGCAGTCTACAGGGTCCTGGCTACACCTTC
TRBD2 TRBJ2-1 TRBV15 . CATSGPSGYNEQFF TGTGCCACCAGCGGGCCTAGCGGTTACAATGAGCAGTTCTTC
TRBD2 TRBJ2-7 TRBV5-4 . CASSDRDYSYEQYF TGTGCCAGCAGCGACCGGGACTACTCCTACGAGCAGTACTTC